This T cell receptor (beta chain) appears in the sequencing data of a study of T cell responses to AZD1222 COVID-19 vaccine. Study findings and constraints: Mostly white British, mostly female donors; authors suggested clonal diversity may be underestimated. The breadth and depth of Spike-specific TCRs increased once two AZD1222 doses had been given.

The table came from immunoSEQ multiplex PCR; TCRdb's copy has only in-frame clones and leaves some out. The sample contains 90,000 to 120,000 clones, over 70% of which appear only once. Germline-derived CDR1 and CDR2 are LGHNA and YSLEER. CDR3 length: 13 amino acids. V gave up 0 bases and J gave up 8 bases, with 10 bases separating them. Of note for this clone: Its cognate antigen is unknown.

Here the sequenced sample was peripheral blood, taken on day 0 of AZD1222 vaccination. This chain joins TRBV4-3 and TRBJ1-2, with unresolved D. This clonotype was sampled from an adult in good health. CDR3 residues: CASSQDGSWGYTF. Written as DNA, the CDR3 is TGCGCCAGCAGCCAAGATGGCAGCTGGGGCTACACCTTC.